This entry lists 21 T cell receptor beta chains sequenced from one sample in a study of early T cells in non-severe SARS-CoV-2 infection. TCRdb ran MiXCR on the 5' RACE reads and lists one entry per CDR3 protein. The sample consists of more than 85,000 distinct CDR3 sequences, around 13% of them appearing once. The sequencing sample was made of whole blood. These receptor sequences come from an adult who was a healthcare worker with PCR-confirmed SARS-CoV-2 infection or an uninfected control (not recorded which).

This clonotype showed up just a few times. The CDR3 nucleotides read TGTGCCAGCAGTCCCCAGCCCAGCACAGATACGCAGTATTTT. Protein: CASSPQPSTDTQYF. The chain employs TRBV28 and TRBJ2-3, with unresolved D. The CDR3 is 14 residues long. Trimming removed 5 bases from V and 0 bases from J, with 9 bases in between. CDR1 is MDHEN, CDR2 SYDVKM, per germline. The full variable domain, its missing parts supplied by reference TRBV28 and TRBJ2-3, is DVKVTQSSRYLVKRTGEKVFLECVQDMDHENMFWYRQDPGLGLRLIYFSYDVKMKEKGDIPEGYSVSREKKERFSLILESASTNQTSMYLCASSPQPSTDTQYFGPGTRLTVL.

This clonotype turned up a few times. The chain uses TRBV6-5 and TRBJ2-5; the match to TRBD2 covers 7 bases. The V and J ends lost 6 bases and 1 base, in that order; junction bases with no gene match: 5. This CDR3 is built from 14 residues. Germline V CDR1 and CDR2: MNHEY, SVGAGI. The CDR3 region is CASRKPSGQETQYF. The CDR3 nucleotides read TGTGCCAGCAGGAAACCTAGCGGCCAAGAGACCCAGTACTTC.

This clonotype has at least ten counts. V is TRBV7-2 and J is TRBJ2-1; perhaps TRBD2 as D (6 bases). This CDR3 is 15 amino acids long. Trimming left V 1 base short and J 4 bases short, with 11 bases between. The germline gives CDR1 SGHTA, CDR2 FQGNSA. CDR3 in DNA: TGTGCCAGCAGCTTAGATCGGGGGACGTACAATGAGCAGTTCTTC. Its translation: CASSLDRGTYNEQFF.

This clonotype has more than one count but fewer than ten. J is TRBJ1-6 and V is TRBV9, with D perhaps TRBD1 (5 bases). This CDR3 has 15 amino acids. Germline CDR1 and CDR2: SGDLS and YYNGEE. V lost 4 bases to trimming and J lost 7 bases, with 15 bases between them. CDR3 sequence reads: CASSHRDVMNSPLHF. The CDR3 DNA reads TGTGCCAGCAGCCACCGGGACGTGATGAATTCACCCCTCCACTTT.

The chain is built from TRBV7-2 and TRBJ2-3, with TRBD2 identical over 10 bases. The CDR3 has 16 amino acids. V gave up 2 bases and J gave up 3 bases; unmatched junction bases: 5. The germline CDR1 and CDR2 sequences are SGHTA and FQGNSA. CDR3 in DNA: TGTGCCAGCAGCTTATCTAGCGGGAGTTTGACAGATACGCAGTATTTT. Its translation is CASSLSSGSLTDTQYF. Looking up the rest from reference TRBV7-2 and TRBJ2-3 gives the full variable domain: GAGVSQSPSNKVTEKGKDVELRCDPISGHTALYWYRQSLGQGLEFLIYFQGNSAPDKSGLPSDRFSAERTGGSVSTLTIQRTQQEDSAVYLCASSLSSGSLTDTQYFGPGTRLTVL.

This clonotype occurred many times. The chain joins TRBV5-6 to TRBJ2-1; D not resolved. Trimming took off 1 base at V and 5 bases at J, with 10 bases between the two ends. From germline, CDR1 is SGHDT and CDR2 YYEEEE. The CDR3 covers 14 residues. CDR3 loop: CASSLMGNHNEQFF. CDR3 in DNA: TGTGCCAGCAGCTTGATGGGCAACCACAATGAGCAGTTCTTC.

This clonotype was counted a few times. The J gene is TRBJ1-2, the V gene TRBV12-3 or TRBV12-4; D not resolved. The V end was cut by 5 bases, the J end by 6 bases, with 4 bases between. This CDR3 contains 10 residues. CDR3 sequence: CASSPNGYTF. Here the CDR3 DNA reads TGTGCCAGCAGTCCTAATGGCTACACCTTC.

In its sample, this clonotype was seen many times. This sequence joins TRBV18 and TRBJ1-5; D gene uncertain. With 4 bases removed from V and 5 bases from J, the gap between germline ends came to 9 bases. Germline loops: CDR1 KGHSH, CDR2 LQKENI. CDR3 length: 13 amino acids. As DNA, the CDR3 is TGTGCCAGCTCACAAGGTTGGGATCAGCCCCAGCATTTT. Protein product: CASSQGWDQPQHF.

The rearrangement joins TRBV5-6 to TRBJ1-1, with 7 bases identical to TRBD1. The junction had 8 bases not matched to a gene; V was cut back by 2 bases and J by 4 bases. This CDR3 contains 15 residues. The germline gives CDR1 SGHDT, CDR2 YYEEEE. CDR3 region: CASSFSLTGPTEAFF. The CDR3 nucleotides read TGTGCCAGCAGCTTTAGTCTGACAGGGCCCACTGAAGCTTTCTTT. The whole variable domain, filled in from reference TRBV5-6 and TRBJ1-1, reads DAGVTQSPTHLIKTRGQQVTLRCSPKSGHDTVSWYQQALGQGPQFIFQYYEEEERQRGNFPDRFSGHQFPNYSSELNVNALLLGDSALYLCASSFSLTGPTEAFFGQGTRLTVV.

V and J are TRBV2 and TRBJ1-4, with D hard to call. With 2 bases removed from V and 8 bases from J, the gap between germline ends came to 12 bases. This CDR3 is built from 14 residues. Germline V gene sequence: CDR1 SNHLY, CDR2 FYNNEI. The CDR3 coding sequence is TGTGCCAGCAGTGAAAGACTACCCAGGGAAAAACTGTTTTTT. As protein: CASSERLPREKLFF. The whole variable domain, remainder taken from reference TRBV2 and TRBJ1-4, is EPEVTQTPSHQVTQMGQEVILRCVPISNHLYFYWYRQILGQKVEFLVSFYNNEISEKSEIFDDQFSVERPDGSNFTLKIRSTKLEDSAMYFCASSERLPREKLFFGSGTQLSVL.

The chain recombines TRBV6-2 or TRBV6-3 with TRBJ2-2, with D uncertain. Trimming cost V 7 bases and J 1 base, with 4 bases left between them. CDR1 MNHEY and CDR2 SVGEGT come from the germline V gene. The CDR3 has 12 residues. For the CDR3, the DNA is TGTGCCAGCAACCAGAACACCGGGGAGCTGTTTTTT. Translated, it gives CASNQNTGELFF.

This clonotype has ten or more counts. This chain links TRBV6-1 with TRBJ1-5; tentatively, D is TRBD1 (6 bases). This CDR3 is built from 15 residues. CDR1 is MNHNS, CDR2 SASEGT, per germline. V shed 5 bases and J shed 9 bases, with 20 bases lying between them. CDR3 loop: CASSPPGGGDRPQHF. For the CDR3, the DNA is TGTGCCAGCAGTCCACCGGGGGGCGGAGACCGGCCCCAGCATTTT.

This clonotype has just a few counts. The genes are TRBV20-1 and TRBJ2-1; 12 positions agree with TRBD2. Trimming took 3 bases from V and 0 from J; bases not matched to a gene: 3. This CDR3 spans 16 amino acids. From germline, CDR1 is DFQATT and CDR2 SNEGSKA (reference sequence). The CDR3 sequence: CSASLAGGVSYNEQFF. The CDR3 DNA reads as TGCAGTGCTAGTCTAGCGGGAGGGGTCTCCTACAATGAGCAGTTCTTC.

This clonotype occurred a few times. The chain joins TRBV25-1 to TRBJ2-3; 9 nucleotides match TRBD2. Germline V lookup: CDR1 MGHDK, CDR2 SYGVNS. The CDR3 length is 16 residues. Germline trimming cut 1 base from V and 4 bases from J; bases unmatched to any gene: 6. CDR3 region: CASSESGSGRSDTQYF. In nucleotides, the CDR3 is TGTGCCAGCAGTGAATCCGGGAGCGGGAGGTCAGATACGCAGTATTTT. The whole variable domain, remainder taken from reference TRBV25-1 and TRBJ2-3, is EADIYQTPRYLVIGTGKKITLECSQTMGHDKMYWYQQDPGMELHLIHYSYGVNSTEKGDLSSESTVSRIRTEHFPLTLESARPSHTSQYLCASSESGSGRSDTQYFGPGTRLTVL.

This clonotype was recorded at least ten times. This chain joins TRBV10-3 and TRBJ2-6, with a tentative D call TRBD1 (5 bases). This CDR3 has 14 amino acids. V was shortened by 8 bases and J by 0 bases, with 8 bases between the two germline ends. CDR1 is ENHRY, CDR2 SYGVKD, per germline. CDR3 nucleotides: TGTGCCATCCCCACAGGCTCTGGGGCCAACGTCCTGACTTTC. Translating it yields CAIPTGSGANVLTF.

The V gene is TRBV12-5, the J gene TRBJ2-2; TRBD1 aligns across 9 bases. CDR3 size: 15 residues. V lost 7 bases, J lost 7 bases, and 10 bases stayed unmatched. Per the germline V gene, CDR1 is LGHNT and CDR2 is FRNRAP. The DNA of the CDR3 is TGTGCTAGTGACTCTACCGGGACAGGGCGCGGGGAGCTGTTTTTT. Its translation is CASDSTGTGRGELFF.

This clonotype has ten or more counts. The CDR3 region has the DNA TGTGCCAGCAGCGAATACAGGGAAACCTACAATGAGCAGTTCTTC. Protein: CASSEYRETYNEQFF. The rearrangement uses TRBV7-6 and TRBJ2-1, with TRBD1 as a possible D gene (6 bases). V gave up 5 bases and J gave up 2 bases, with 13 bases separating them. From germline, CDR1 is SGHVS and CDR2 FNYEAQ. The CDR3 extends over 15 amino acids.

This clonotype was seen only a few times. The chain links TRBV7-9 to TRBJ2-3; TRBD2 agrees at 11 bases. This CDR3 is built from 14 residues. The junction had 7 bases not matched to a gene; V was cut back by 10 bases and J by 4 bases. Germline CDR1 reads SEHNR; CDR2 reads FQNEAQ (reference sequence). CDR3 residues: CATTGTSGADTQYF. CDR3 nucleotide sequence: TGTGCCACCACCGGGACTAGCGGCGCAGATACGCAGTATTTT.

This clonotype was found many times. The chain combines TRBV11-2 with TRBJ2-2; D is possibly TRBD2 (5 bases). CDR3 length: 14 residues. Looked up from germline, CDR1 is SGHAT and CDR2 is FQNNGV. V lost 10 bases, J lost 4 bases, and 16 bases lay in between. The CDR3 sequence: CATAGQSVTGELFF. The CDR3 DNA reads as TGTGCCACCGCGGGTCAGAGTGTCACCGGGGAGCTGTTTTTT.

The chain joins TRBV2 to TRBJ2-7; the D is unclear. V lost 6 bases to trimming and J lost 4 bases, with 7 bases between them. Germline-derived CDR1 and CDR2 are SNHLY and FYNNEI. This CDR3 comprises 11 residues. The CDR3 DNA reads as TGTGCCAGCAGACTTACTTACGAGCAGTACTTC. The encoded protein is CASRLTYEQYF.

The chain has TRBV12-3 or TRBV12-4 and TRBJ1-6, with unresolved D. Trimming shortened V by 6 bases and J by 0 bases, and 12 bases separated the two germline ends. The CDR3 has 16 amino acids. In DNA, the CDR3 is TGTGCCAGCAGCCCCTGGGTAAGCTCCTATAATTCACCCCTCCACTTT. Its protein is CASSPWVSSYNSPLHF.